The table lists the clone carrying this T cell receptor (beta chain) with a count of one. Looked up from germline, CDR1 is SGHTS and CDR2 is YDEGEE. CDR3 length: 14 residues. Trimming took 2 bases from V and 2 from J, leaving 10 bases between them. The sample is drawn from a study of blood T cell repertoires in COVID-19. Sequenced by immunoSEQ multiplex PCR; TCRdb stores in-frame clones only, minus some. The sample lists 130,000 to 150,000 clones, more than 80% occurring once. The V call is TRBV5-8, the J call TRBJ1-1, with D perhaps TRBD1 (6 bases). This TCR was recovered from a human donor with acute or convalescent COVID-19. The donor label of this sample is uncertain. Sequenced input: peripheral blood. CDR3 bases: TGTGCCAGCAGCTTACGGACAGTTAACACTGAAGCTTTCTTT. Translated, it gives CASSLRTVNTEAFF.